The T cell receptor (beta chain) described here comes from a study of shared clonotypes between healthy human individuals. This CDR3 contains 18 residues. Germline V lookup: CDR1 MRHNA, CDR2 SNTAGT. Trimming shortened V by 3 bases and J by 2 bases, and 22 bases separated the two germline ends. The input for sorted-subset replicate PCRs was around 210 ng DNA, about 30,000 T cell genomes. Generated by immunoSEQ multiplex PCR, the TCRdb table keeps only in-frame clones and is missing some. The sample has approximately 620,000 clones, roughly 97% seen once. Participating donors were healthy, HIV-negative adults free of recent acute infections or vaccinations.

The material sequenced was naive CD4+ T cells sorted from blood. The subset here: CD45RA+ positively selected. The receptor's source is a woman aged 25 to 39 in good health. The genes are TRBV6-4 and TRBJ1-2; D uncertain. Written as DNA, the CDR3 is TGTGCCAGCAGTGAAAACTTTGGGCAGCGTGTTACAAACTATGGCTACACCTTC. Its protein product is CASSENFGQRVTNYGYTF.